This is a list of T cell receptor beta chains from one sample in a study of sequential checkpoint blockade in melanoma. Sequenced by immunoSEQ multiplex PCR; TCRdb stores in-frame clones only, minus some. The repertoire holds approximately 8,200 clones, with 20% to 30% as singletons. The specimen was tumor tissue (inferred from file names), collected from a patient given nivolumab and ipilimumab in sequence. The receptor set was obtained from a human donor with melanoma. The CDR3 runs from the conserved cysteine through the conserved F or W. A D gene is named only where the DNA matches it firmly. Size values are once, few and many counts, or a class for expanded clones, and some rows have none.

J,V,D,length,size,DNA,CDR3
TRBJ2-7,TRBV28,NA,14,few,TGTGCCAGCAGTTCAAACAGGGTATGGGCCGAGCAGTACTTC,CASSSNRVWAEQYF
TRBJ2-5,TRBV4-1,TRBD2,16,many,TGCGCCAGCAGCGGGACTAGCGGGGGCGACCAAGAGACCCAGTACTTC,CASSGTSGGDQETQYF
TRBJ2-1,TRBV15,TRBD2,18,once,TGTGCCACCAGCACGGGACTAGCGGGCGCGCCGCACTACAATGAGCAGTTCTTC,CATSTGLAGAPHYNEQFF
TRBJ2-7,TRBV6-8,TRBD2,19,NA,TGTGCCAGCGGGGGCGGAGGTTCGGTCCCTAGCGGGGTCACCTACGAGCAGTACTTC,CASGGGGSVPSGVTYEQYF
TRBJ2-7,TRBV6-8,TRBD1,12,few,TGTGCCTCGGAGGGGACAGGGGATGAGCAGTACTTC,CASEGTGDEQYF
TRBJ1-1,TRBV6-8,TRBD1,15,few,TGTGCCATCATGAGCGAGACAGGGATGGTCACTGAAGCTTTCTTT,CAIMSETGMVTEAFF
TRBJ1-2,TRBV28,NA,15,NA,TGTGCCAGCACCGTTCTTAGCCCTCCTAACTATGGCTACACCTTC,CASTVLSPPNYGYTF
TRBJ1-4,TRBV11-3,NA,14,medium-sized,TGTGCCAGCAGTCCTAACGGGTTAAATGAAAAACTGTTTTTT,CASSPNGLNEKLFF
TRBJ2-3,TRBV11-3,TRBD1,15,few,TGTGCCAGCAGCCCCCACCTTGCAGGGGGAGATACGCAGTATTTT,CASSPHLAGGDTQYF
TRBJ1-1,TRBV7-4,NA,13,few,TGTGCCAGCAGCTTTTCAGACGGTTATGAAGCTTTCTTT,CASSFSDGYEAFF
TRBJ2-1,TRBV11-3,NA,14,few,TGTGCCAGCAGTCCGGCGGGGGCCCTCCACCGCTCGTTCTTC,CASSPAGALHRSFF
TRBJ1-4,TRBV11-3,NA,16,few,TGTGCCAGCAGCCGCGGATCAACAGGAACTAATGAAAAACTGTTTTTT,CASSRGSTGTNEKLFF
TRBJ2-3,TRBV11-3,NA,17,many,TGTGCCAGCAGCTTCTTTTCAGGGGGGGGACCCACAGATACGCAGTATTTT,CASSFFSGGGPTDTQYF
TRBJ2-2,TRBV9,TRBD2,17,NA,TGTGCCAGCAGCGTATCCGGCGGGAGGGCTCTTATCGGGGAGCTGTTTTTT,CASSVSGGRALIGELFF
TRBJ2-7,TRBV6-8,TRBD2,20,medium-sized,TGTGCCAGCAGTTCAGGACTAGCGGAGGGGTCAAAGAGGGCAGGCTACGAGCAGTACTTC,CASSSGLAEGSKRAGYEQYF
TRBJ1-1,TRBV19,NA,15,few,TGTGCCAGTAGTAGGGGTGACAGGCAGAACACTGAAGCTTTCTTT,CASSRGDRQNTEAFF
TRBJ2-7,TRBV1,NA,13,few,TGCGCCAGCAGCCAAGCCGTGGACTACGAGCAGTACTTC,CASSQAVDYEQYF
TRBJ1-4,TRBV14,NA,16,NA,TGTGCCAGCAGCCCTATTGGGCAGGGGTCTGGTGAAAAACTGTTTTTT,CASSPIGQGSGEKLFF
TRBJ2-1,TRBV4-1,NA,16,NA,TGCGCCAGCAGCGAGTCGGGCGGGACGGCCTACAATGAGCAGTTCTTC,CASSESGGTAYNEQFF
TRBJ2-1,TRBV30,NA,13,NA,TGTGCCTGGAGTGTTTTCTCGAACAATGAGCAGTTCTTC,CAWSVFSNNEQFF
TRBJ1-5,TRBV5-1,NA,14,NA,TGCGCCAGCAGCTTAAGGGGTGGCAATCAGCCCCAGCATTTT,CASSLRGGNQPQHF
TRBJ2-7,TRBV6-8,TRBD1,14,many,TGTGCCAGCAGTTACGGGACAGGAAAGTACGAGCAGTACTTC,CASSYGTGKYEQYF
TRBJ1-2,TRBV28,TRBD1,15,NA,TGTGCCAGCAGTCTTTGGACAGGCGGGAACTATGGCTACACCTTC,CASSLWTGGNYGYTF
TRBJ2-7,TRBV6-8,TRBD2,14,few,TGTGCCAGCAGCCCCCTAGCGGGGCCCTACGAGCAGTACTTC,CASSPLAGPYEQYF
TRBJ2-7,TRBV25-1,TRBD1,13,NA,TGTGCCAGCAGACGGACAGGGAACTACGAGCAGTACTTC,CASRRTGNYEQYF
TRBJ1-2,TRBV4-1,NA,16,few,TGCGCCAGCAGCCAAGACCGGGACACCCTGGGGTATGGCTACACCTTC,CASSQDRDTLGYGYTF
TRBJ2-3,TRBV18,NA,16,NA,TGTGCCAGCTCACGACCGGAATGGGACAGCACAGATACGCAGTATTTT,CASSRPEWDSTDTQYF
TRBJ2-7,TRBV9,NA,15,NA,TGTGCCAGCAACTCCGGTGGGAGTACGAGCTACGAGCAGTACTTC,CASNSGGSTSYEQYF
TRBJ1-4,TRBV6-8,NA,15,few,TGTGCCATCAGCGAACAGGATTTGGATAATGAAAAACTGTTTTTT,CAISEQDLDNEKLFF
TRBJ2-3,TRBV9,TRBD1,16,medium-sized,TGTGCCAGCAGCCCGTCTGACAGGGTTGAGGCAGATACGCAGTATTTT,CASSPSDRVEADTQYF
TRBJ1-1,TRBV14,NA,13,NA,TGTGCCAGCAGCTTCTCCGGTAGTACTGAAGCTTTCTTT,CASSFSGSTEAFF
TRBJ2-7,TRBV11-3,TRBD1,17,many,TGTGCCAGCAGCCCATTGGGGACAGGGGGCTGGTATAACGAGCAGTACTTC,CASSPLGTGGWYNEQYF
TRBJ2-1,TRBV19,NA,17,NA,TGTGCCAGTAGTATAGCCCCCCCTTCGTCCGTCGTTGATGAGCAGTTCTTC,CASSIAPPSSVVDEQFF
TRBJ2-7,TRBV23-1,NA,15,few,TGCGCCAGCAGCCAAGATTTTGGCAGGGCGGCCGAGCAGTACTTC,CASSQDFGRAAEQYF
TRBJ1-1,TRBV6-8,NA,14,NA,TGTGCCAGCAGTAAGCAAGGAGGGTACGATGAAGCTTTCTTT,CASSKQGGYDEAFF
TRBJ1-4,TRBV11-3,TRBD1,16,few,TGTGCCAGCAGCTTGCCTGGACAGGGCCCTAATGAAAAACTGTTTTTT,CASSLPGQGPNEKLFF
TRBJ2-7,TRBV30,TRBD1,13,NA,TGTGCCTGGAGTGCATACGGGGACAGCGAGCAGTACTTC,CAWSAYGDSEQYF
TRBJ1-6,TRBV12-5,NA,13,NA,TGTGCTAGTGGTTTGGAGGGAGATTCACCCCTCCACTTT,CASGLEGDSPLHF
TRBJ2-1,TRBV11-3,TRBD2,15,many,TGTGCCAGCAGCTATCGACTAGCGGGAGTGGATGAGCAGTTCTTC,CASSYRLAGVDEQFF
TRBJ2-1,TRBV11-3,TRBD2,15,NA,TGTGCCAGCAGCTTAGACAGCCTAGCGGGGGGTGAGCAGTTCTTC,CASSLDSLAGGEQFF
TRBJ2-7,TRBV6-8,NA,13,few,TGTGCCAGCAGTTACTCAGTGGGGTACGAGCAGTACTTC,CASSYSVGYEQYF
TRBJ1-1,TRBV10-2,NA,13,NA,TGCGCCAGCAGTGAATTCGGTGGCTTTGAAGCTTTCTTT,CASSEFGGFEAFF
TRBJ2-1,TRBV28,NA,15,few,TGTGCCAGCAGCCAAACCGGGACATTGTACAATGAGCAGTTCTTC,CASSQTGTLYNEQFF
TRBJ2-7,TRBV11-3,NA,15,many,TGTGCCAGCAGCTTAGGCCGGCAGGCCCCCTACGAGCAGTACTTC,CASSLGRQAPYEQYF
TRBJ2-3,TRBV9,TRBD2,17,NA,TGTGCCAGCAGCGACTCACTAGCGGACCGTAGCACAGATACGCAGTATTTT,CASSDSLADRSTDTQYF